This T cell receptor (beta chain) derives from a study of blood T cell repertoires in COVID-19. Study in general: Sources were T cells, B-cell-depleted T cells, or PBMCs; the material itself was cDNA or gDNA.

In Seattle, patients joined the study during active infection and were tracked longitudinally. Per the authors' pipeline: The assay estimated nucleated cells by amplifying reference gene primers. Data came from immunoSEQ multiplex PCR; TCRdb stores just in-frame clones and leaves some out. V and J calls plus clone size are reproduced from that table; the DNA served to infer D and trimming. The table has roughly 380,000 clones, about 88% seen once. This CDR3 contains 16 residues. Germline-derived CDR1 and CDR2 are LNHDA and SQIVND (reference sequence). The germline V and J ends were trimmed by 6 bases and 2 bases, with 19 bases remaining between them.

V and J are TRBV19 and TRBJ1-2, with D possibly TRBD1 on 6 matching bases. Input material: peripheral blood. The source of this sequence is a woman between 35 and 50 years old with COVID-19, enrolled during active disease. This CDR3 is CASRPVRDTANYGYTF. CDR3 nucleotide sequence: TGTGCCAGTAGGCCGGTCCGGGACACCGCAAACTATGGCTACACCTTC. Filled out from reference TRBV19 and TRBJ1-2, the complete variable domain reads DGGITQSPKYLFRKEGQNVTLSCEQNLNHDAMYWYRQDPGQGLRLIYYSQIVNDFQKGDIAEGYSVSREKKESFPLTVTSAQKNPTAFYLCASRPVRDTANYGYTFGSGTRLTVV.